Listed here are 10 T cell receptor beta chains from one sample, sequenced in a study of a mutant IDH1 vaccine in newly diagnosed glioma (dated by TCRdb to the early 2020s). The antigens of these receptors remain unknown. This sample's time point label indicates: week 11, during vaccination. Each vaccine dose was 300 ug of a 20-mer mutant IDH1 peptide in Montanide, given subcutaneously with topical imiquimod. The protocol used for the library was the immunoSEQ multiplex PCR assay. TCRdb obtained this table from immuneACCESS and retained in-frame rearrangements with V and J assigned. These tables miss some clones; where compared with another copy, unresolved V genes account for less than half of the shortfall, and the remainder is unexplained. The sample contains 110,000 or so clones, almost 90% of them found a single time. 0.61% of the sample lies in the top ten. The material sequenced was PBMCs, taken from a glioma patient whose treatment included an IDH1 peptide vaccine. These receptors came from a woman aged 45-59 years with glioma.

The chain links TRBV4-1 to TRBJ1-1; 7 bases agree with TRBD1. Germline CDR1 MGHRA, CDR2 YSYEKL. The CDR3 consists of 14 residues. Unmatched junction bases numbered 4, after V lost 5 bases and J lost 1 base. As DNA, the CDR3 is TGCGCCAGCAGCTATACAGGGGAGAACACTGAAGCTTTCTTT. Protein product: CASSYTGENTEAFF.

The chain has TRBV5-1 and TRBJ2-1; 9 bases align to TRBD1. The CDR3 extends over 14 amino acids. CDR1 and CDR2 from the germline V gene are SGHRS and YFSETQ. J lost 9 bases, V lost 5 bases, and 9 bases had no gene match. For the CDR3, the DNA is TGCGCCAGCAGTGGAGGGACAGGGACGGGTGAGCAGTTCTTC. Its protein is CASSGGTGTGEQFF.

This chain uses TRBV5-4 with TRBJ2-5; unclear D gene. CDR1 is SGHNT, CDR2 YYREEE, per germline (reference sequence). V was cut by 0 bases and J by 5 bases, with 14 bases left in between. The CDR3 runs to 15 residues. Written as DNA, the CDR3 is TGTGCCAGCAGCTTGGGGCAGCCTGGTTTGGAGACCCAGTACTTC. It yields the protein CASSLGQPGLETQYF.

The chain uses TRBV21-1 and TRBJ2-3; the DNA was not compared with TRBD2, the D call given in the table. TRBV21-1 counts as a pseudogene. This CDR3 is 19 amino acids long. CDR3 region: CASSKVGPLAGGFTDTQYF. In nucleotides, the CDR3 is TGTGCCAGCAGCAAAGTCGGCCCCCTAGCGGGAGGATTCACAGATACGCAGTATTTT.

The genes are TRBV11-2 and TRBJ2-1; 12 bases are shared with TRBD2. This CDR3 has 17 amino acids. CDR1 and CDR2 from the germline V gene are SGHAT and FQNNGV. Germline trimming cut 4 bases from V and 3 bases from J; bases unmatched to any gene: 7. The CDR3 DNA sequence: TGTGCCAGCAGCTCTGGGCTAGCGGGAGGGTACTACAATGAGCAGTTCTTC. It translates to CASSSGLAGGYYNEQFF.

The rearrangement joins TRBV6-1 to TRBJ1-1; D is undetermined. Germline V gene sequence: CDR1 MNHNS, CDR2 SASEGT. This CDR3 comprises 14 residues. Trimming left V 2 bases short and J 1 base short, with 8 bases between. Here the CDR3 DNA reads TGTGCCAGCAGTGAATTGCAAGGGAACACTGAAGCTTTCTTT. Its protein product is CASSELQGNTEAFF.

The chain recombines TRBV19 with TRBJ2-3; 8 bases agree with TRBD1. CDR3 length: 14 amino acids. V gave up 4 bases and J gave up 3 bases; unmatched junction bases: 3. Per the germline V gene, CDR1 is LNHDA and CDR2 is SQIVND (reference sequence). CDR3 bases: TGTGCCAGTAGTAGGGGACAGGCAACAGATACGCAGTATTTT. Protein sequence: CASSRGQATDTQYF.

The rearrangement uses TRBV28 and TRBJ2-7; TRBD2 is a possible D gene (6 bases). CDR1 is MDHEN and CDR2 is SYDVKM in the germline V gene. This CDR3 has 15 residues. Trimming left V 6 bases short and J 3 bases short, with 18 bases between. The CDR3 here is CASRTRGKTSYEQYF. CDR3 coding DNA: TGTGCCAGCAGAACACGGGGGAAGACTAGCTACGAGCAGTACTTC. The full variable domain, with the rest looked up from reference TRBV28 and TRBJ2-7, is DVKVTQSSRYLVKRTGEKVFLECVQDMDHENMFWYRQDPGLGLRLIYFSYDVKMKEKGDIPEGYSVSREKKERFSLILESASTNQTSMYLCASRTRGKTSYEQYFGPGTRLTVT.

The chain recombines TRBV7-2 with TRBJ2-5; D could derive from TRBD1 or TRBD2 (7 bases each). The germline V gene encodes CDR1 SGHTA and CDR2 FQGNSA. This CDR3 has 15 amino acids. Trimming stripped 4 bases from V and 5 bases from J, with 17 bases between. This chain's CDR3 is CASSSRGGGFETQYF. Here the CDR3 DNA reads TGTGCCAGCAGCTCCAGGGGAGGGGGCTTCGAGACCCAGTACTTC.

This chain uses TRBV5-5 with TRBJ2-5; D is unclear. The CDR3 runs to 14 residues. V lost 2 bases and J 0 bases, leaving 8 bases between the germline ends. Germline V CDR1 and CDR2: SGHKS, YYEKEE (reference sequence). DNA of the CDR3: TGTGCCAGCAGCTTCATGGATTACCAAGAGACCCAGTACTTC. Translation gives CASSFMDYQETQYF.